This T cell receptor beta chain was obtained from a study of Graves' ophthalmopathy and Graves' hyperthyroidism. TCR beta CDR3 regions were amplified from RNA transcripts. HTBI-primed first-round RT-PCR preceded second-round multiplex PCR. From the multiplex PCR reads, TCRdb called clonotypes with MiXCR, one entry per CDR3 protein. The sample yields 600,000 to 700,000 distinct CDR3 sequences, over 40% seen once. CDR1 SGDLS and CDR2 YYNGEE come from the germline V gene. The trim removed 3 bases at V and 0 bases at J, leaving 11 bases unmatched. This CDR3 has 17 residues. The sample taken for sequencing was peripheral blood. This rearrangement joins TRBV9 to TRBJ1-1; 7 bases match TRBD1. This clonotype was sampled from an adult man with Graves' ophthalmopathy. The CDR3 nucleotides read TGTGCCAGCAGCGACGGACAGGAAAGTTCCATGAACACTGAAGCTTTCTTT. Translation: CASSDGQESSMNTEAFF. Full variable domain (missing parts from reference TRBV9 and TRBJ1-1): DSGVTQTPKHLITATGQRVTLRCSPRSGDLSVYWYQQSLDQGLQFLIQYYNGEERAKGNILERFSAQQFPDLHSELNLSSLELGDSALYFCASSDGQESSMNTEAFFGQGTRLTVV.